This entry features one TCR beta chain sequence. Germline V CDR1 and CDR2: MNHEY, SVGAGI. CDR3 length: 14 amino acids. V shed 6 bases and J 2 bases; nucleotides not matched to a gene: 4. This sample was taken from a study of blood T cell repertoires in COVID-19. About the research overall: Whether acute or convalescent, the COVID-19 samples came from the United States, Italy and Spain. Sources were T cells, B-cell-depleted T cells, or PBMCs; the material itself was cDNA or gDNA.

Per the original methods: Counts of nucleated cells, estimated from reference gene primer amplification, were obtained. Sequenced by immunoSEQ multiplex PCR; TCRdb stores in-frame clones only, minus some. The V and J calls and the clone size are those of that table, but D and trimming were determined from the DNA. The table lists about 330,000 clones, 85% to 90% of them singletons. The source of this sequence is a woman in her fifties or sixties with active or convalescent COVID-19. This chain connects TRBV6-5 to TRBJ1-3, with TRBD1 matching 7 bases. The sequenced sample consisted of peripheral blood. The CDR3 loop reads CASRIRGPGNTIYF. CDR3 nucleotides: TGTGCCAGCAGGATTAGGGGGCCTGGAAACACCATATATTTT.